The clone carrying this T cell receptor (beta chain) was counted a few times. What it recognizes is unknown. The repertoire was sequenced with immunoSEQ multiplex PCR; TCRdb's copy has only in-frame clones and lacks some. This sample has about 140,000 clones, with 86% found just once. Noted time point: blood 4 weeks post-SBRT, at nephrectomy. The treatment: 15 Gy SBRT to primary tumor, nephrectomy 4 weeks later. This record belongs to a study of radiation and T cells in renal cell carcinoma. Study outcomes and limitations: Top tumor clonotypes rose in blood 2 weeks post-radiation, then contracted.

The CDR3 is 16 amino acids. Germline V lookup: CDR1 MGHRA, CDR2 YSYEKL. V lost 0 bases, J lost 6 bases, and 6 bases stayed unmatched. The rearrangement links TRBV4-1 to TRBJ2-1, with 9 bases fitting TRBD2. This receptor was taken from a woman aged 45-60 years with renal cell carcinoma. Sequenced material: blood, taken from a patient whose treatment included radiotherapy and nephrectomy. In DNA form, the CDR3 reads TGCGCCAGCAGCCAAGAGACTCCTAGCGGGATCAATGAGCAGTTCTTC. This sequence encodes CASSQETPSGINEQFF.